This T cell receptor beta chain derives from a study of control samples from healthy donors and cancer patients. Profiling relied on immunoSEQ multiplex PCR, and the TCRdb table lists in-frame clones only, not all of them. The table lists 85,000 to 100,000 clones, around 80% of them singletons. J was trimmed by 7 bases and V by 5 bases; bases with no gene match: 8. The V gene's germline CDR1 is SNHLY and CDR2 FYNNEI. CDR3 length: 16 residues. The TCR originated in a man aged 55 to 69 in good health. The J gene is TRBJ2-3, the V gene TRBV2; TRBD2 aligns across 14 bases. Sequenced input: blood. This CDR3 is CASSMTSGGALNTQYF. The CDR3 nucleotides read TGTGCCAGCAGTATGACTAGCGGGGGGGCTCTAAATACGCAGTATTTT.